The 9 T cell receptor beta chains reported below all come from one sample, sequenced in a study of T cell responses to AZD1222 COVID-19 vaccine. Only in-frame clones appear in the TCRdb table, and some are missing; sequencing was by immunoSEQ multiplex PCR. The sample holds about 160,000 clones; 92% are singletons and the top ten take around 4.5%. The sample here was peripheral blood, taken on day 0 of MenACWY control vaccination. The receptors derive from an adult in good health.

This clone was recorded only once. V is TRBV6-2 or TRBV6-3 and J is TRBJ2-7; no clear D gene. V was trimmed by 6 bases and J by 6 bases, leaving 18 bases between them. CDR3 length: 14 residues. The V gene's germline CDR1 is MNHEY and CDR2 SVGEGT. CDR3 in amino acids: CASSPNPPNREQYF. CDR3 in DNA: TGTGCCAGCAGCCCAAACCCCCCCAATCGCGAGCAGTACTTC.

This clone was observed once. V gene TRBV5-1 combines with J gene TRBJ1-1; perhaps TRBD1 as D (6 bases). CDR3 size: 13 residues. Germline CDR1 is SGHRS and CDR2 is YFSETQ. The V gene lost 0 bases and the J gene lost 5 bases, with 8 bases spanning the gap. CDR3 amino acids: CASSLAGETEAFF. DNA of the CDR3: TGCGCCAGCAGCTTGGCAGGGGAAACTGAAGCTTTCTTT.

J is TRBJ1-5 and V is TRBV24-1; no firm D call. The germline gives CDR1 KGHDR, CDR2 SFDVKD. The CDR3 spans 13 residues. V shed 9 bases and J shed 11 bases, with 19 bases lying between them. Written as DNA, the CDR3 is TGTGCCACCGCGCACGGTATGTGGGGAGCCCAGCATTTT. Its protein is CATAHGMWGAQHF.

V and J are TRBV7-9 and TRBJ1-1; D remains unclear. Germline V gene lookup returns CDR1 SEHNR and CDR2 FQNEAQ (reference sequence). The CDR3 has 14 residues. The V end was cut by 2 bases, the J end by 0 bases, with 7 bases between. Here the CDR3 reads CASSLPLMNTEAFF. The DNA of the CDR3 is TGTGCCAGCAGCTTACCTCTCATGAACACTGAAGCTTTCTTT. The whole variable domain, remainder taken from reference TRBV7-9 and TRBJ1-1, is DTGVSQNPRHKITKRGQNVTFRCDPISEHNRLYWYRQTLGQGPEFLTYFQNEAQLEKSRLLSDRFSAERPKGSFSTLEIQRTEQGDSAMYLCASSLPLMNTEAFFGQGTRLTVV.

This rearrangement joins TRBV7-3 to TRBJ2-3; TRBD2 matches 8 bases. The ends lost 5 bases at V and 2 bases at J; junction bases unmatched: 9. The germline V gene encodes CDR1 SGHTA and CDR2 FQGTGA. The CDR3 consists of 16 residues. DNA for the CDR3: TGTGCCAGCAGCCCCTTCGCGGGAGGATCCACAGATACGCAGTATTTT. Protein: CASSPFAGGSTDTQYF.

This clone was found once. V usage is TRBV18 and J usage is TRBJ1-2; unclear D gene. V lost 1 base to trimming and J lost 2 bases, with 5 bases between them. The CDR3 covers 13 residues. CDR1 is KGHSH and CDR2 is LQKENI in the germline V gene. CDR3 sequence: CASSPQGNYGYTF. The CDR3, as DNA: TGTGCCAGCTCACCACAGGGAAACTATGGCTACACCTTC.

This clone was seen only a few times. The CDR3 sequence: CASRFQETQYF. The CDR3 DNA reads as TGTGCCAGCAGGTTCCAAGAGACCCAGTACTTC. The chain is built from TRBV28 and TRBJ2-5, with D unclear. CDR3 size: 11 residues. V dropped 6 bases and J dropped 1 base, with 3 bases sitting between them. Germline V gives CDR1 MDHEN, CDR2 SYDVKM.

In this sample, this clone turned up once. The rearrangement joins TRBV3-1 (or the pseudogene TRBV3-2) to TRBJ2-7; D gene unclear. This CDR3 is 12 amino acids long. V lost 3 bases and J lost 6, with 9 bases in between. Germline CDR1 reads LGHDT; CDR2 reads YNNKEL (reference sequence). CDR3 sequence reads: CASSHSSGEQYF. For the CDR3, the DNA is TGTGCCAGCAGCCACTCGTCTGGCGAGCAGTACTTC.

The chain couples TRBV7-2 to TRBJ2-1, with D tentatively TRBD2 (6 bases). Trimming took off 6 bases at V and 1 base at J, with 16 bases between the two ends. This CDR3 comprises 16 residues. Germline-derived CDR1 and CDR2 are SGHTA and FQGNSA. The CDR3, as DNA: TGTGCCAGCAGAGCACCCCCTGCGGGATCCTACAATGAGCAGTTCTTC. It translates to CASRAPPAGSYNEQFF.